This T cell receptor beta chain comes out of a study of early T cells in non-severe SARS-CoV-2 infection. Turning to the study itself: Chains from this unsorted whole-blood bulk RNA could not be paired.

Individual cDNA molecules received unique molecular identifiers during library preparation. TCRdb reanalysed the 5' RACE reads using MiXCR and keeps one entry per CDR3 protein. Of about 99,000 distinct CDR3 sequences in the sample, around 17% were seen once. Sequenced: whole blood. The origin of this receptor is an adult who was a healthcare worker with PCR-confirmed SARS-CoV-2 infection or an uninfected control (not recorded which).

The CDR3 nucleotides read TGTGCCAGCCCCGCCATATCCTACGAGCAGTACTTC. This sequence encodes CASPAISYEQYF. This chain connects TRBV28 to TRBJ2-7; D unresolved. Looked up from germline, CDR1 is MDHEN and CDR2 is SYDVKM. The V and J ends lost 8 bases and 1 base respectively, with 9 bases between them. The CDR3 loop spans 12 amino acids.